This T cell receptor beta chain emerged from a study of cytomegalovirus exposure and HLA in healthy donors. The wider study: The 500 to 750 first-cohort repertoires and the 95 to 150 validation repertoires shared the same platform, a later analysis reported.

General study findings and limits: Within the 120 validation repertoires, first-cohort TCR clusters tended to co-occur, according to a later analysis. Most TCR sequences were uncommon, yet certain public TCRs appeared in many donors.

Assay: immunoSEQ multiplex PCR; the TCRdb copy retains only in-frame clones and omits some. The data contain tens of thousands of clones, just over 95% of them singletons. CDR3 length: 14 amino acids. Germline lookup yields CDR1 MNHEY and CDR2 SMNVEV (reference sequence). The V gene end was trimmed by 6 bases and the J gene end by 9 bases; junction bases not matched to a gene: 10. Worth noting for this clone: Its antigen remains unidentified.

The sample consisted of PBMCs. V is TRBV27 and J is TRBJ2-1, with 8 bases fitting TRBD2. The source of this sequence is a young woman in good health and CMV-seropositive. The CDR3 DNA follows: TGTGCCAGCAGGCAAACAGCGGGAGCTGGTGAGCAGTTCTTC. Amino acids: CASRQTAGAGEQFF.